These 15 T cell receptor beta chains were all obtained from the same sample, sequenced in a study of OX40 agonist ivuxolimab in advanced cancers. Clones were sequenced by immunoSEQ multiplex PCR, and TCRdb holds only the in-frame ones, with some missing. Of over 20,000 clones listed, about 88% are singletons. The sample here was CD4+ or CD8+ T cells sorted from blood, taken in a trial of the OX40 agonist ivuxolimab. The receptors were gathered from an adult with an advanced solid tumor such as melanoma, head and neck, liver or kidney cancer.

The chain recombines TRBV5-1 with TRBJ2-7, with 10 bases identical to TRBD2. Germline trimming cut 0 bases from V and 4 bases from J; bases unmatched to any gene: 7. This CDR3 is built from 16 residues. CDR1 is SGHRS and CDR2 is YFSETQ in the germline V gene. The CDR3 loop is CASSLVASGSSYEQYF. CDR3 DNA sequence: TGCGCCAGCAGCTTGGTGGCTAGCGGGAGTAGTTACGAGCAGTACTTC.

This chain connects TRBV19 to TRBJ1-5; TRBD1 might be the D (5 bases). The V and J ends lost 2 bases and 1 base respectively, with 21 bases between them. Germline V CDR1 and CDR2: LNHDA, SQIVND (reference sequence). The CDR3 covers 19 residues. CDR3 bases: TGTGCCAGTAGTATATCCACATCGGGGCAGGGTTGGAGCAATCAGCCCCAGCATTTT. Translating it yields CASSISTSGQGWSNQPQHF.

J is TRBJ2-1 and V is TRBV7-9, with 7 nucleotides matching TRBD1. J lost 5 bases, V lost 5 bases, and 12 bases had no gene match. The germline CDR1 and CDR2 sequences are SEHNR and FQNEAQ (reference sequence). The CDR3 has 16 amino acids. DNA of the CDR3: TGTGCCAGCAGCCCACGGGACAGACTTTTCAACAATGAGCAGTTCTTC. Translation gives CASSPRDRLFNNEQFF.

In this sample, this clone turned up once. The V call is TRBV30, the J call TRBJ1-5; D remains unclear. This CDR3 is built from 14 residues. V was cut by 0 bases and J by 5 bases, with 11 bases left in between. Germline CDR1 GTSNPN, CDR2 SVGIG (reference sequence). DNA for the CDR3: TGTGCCTGGAGTGTACTAGGGAAGCATCAGCCCCAGCATTTT. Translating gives CAWSVLGKHQPQHF. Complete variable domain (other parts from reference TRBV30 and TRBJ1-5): SQTIHQWPATLVQPVGSPLSLECTVEGTSNPNLYWYRQAAGRGLQLLFYSVGIGQISSEVPQNLSASRPQDRQFILSSKKLLLSDSGFYLCAWSVLGKHQPQHFGDGTRLSIL.

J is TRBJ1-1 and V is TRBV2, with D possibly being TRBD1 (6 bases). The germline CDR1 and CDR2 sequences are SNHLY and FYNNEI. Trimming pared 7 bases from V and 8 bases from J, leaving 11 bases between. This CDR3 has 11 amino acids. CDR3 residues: CASIAGTEAFF. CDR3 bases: TGTGCCAGCATCGCGGGGACAGAAGCTTTCTTT.

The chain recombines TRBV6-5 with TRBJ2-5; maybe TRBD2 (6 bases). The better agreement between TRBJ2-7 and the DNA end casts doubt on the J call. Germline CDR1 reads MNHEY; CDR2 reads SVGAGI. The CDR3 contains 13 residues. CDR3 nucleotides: TGTGCCAGCAGTTACTCGGAGGGCTACGAGCAGTACTTC. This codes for CASSYSEGYEQYF.

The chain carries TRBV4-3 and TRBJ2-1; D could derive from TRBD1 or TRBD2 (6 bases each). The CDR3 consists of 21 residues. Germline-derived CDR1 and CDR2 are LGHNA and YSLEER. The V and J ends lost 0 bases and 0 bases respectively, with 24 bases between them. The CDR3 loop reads CASSQETIGGRTLSSYNEQFF. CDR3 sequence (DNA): TGCGCCAGCAGCCAAGAAACAATAGGGGGGCGTACTTTGAGCTCCTACAATGAGCAGTTCTTC.

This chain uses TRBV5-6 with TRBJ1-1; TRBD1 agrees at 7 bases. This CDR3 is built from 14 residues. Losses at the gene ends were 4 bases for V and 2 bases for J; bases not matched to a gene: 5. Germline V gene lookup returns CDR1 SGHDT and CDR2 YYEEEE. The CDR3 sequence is CASSGGQSNTEAFF. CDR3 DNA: TGTGCCAGCAGCGGGGGACAGTCTAACACTGAAGCTTTCTTT.

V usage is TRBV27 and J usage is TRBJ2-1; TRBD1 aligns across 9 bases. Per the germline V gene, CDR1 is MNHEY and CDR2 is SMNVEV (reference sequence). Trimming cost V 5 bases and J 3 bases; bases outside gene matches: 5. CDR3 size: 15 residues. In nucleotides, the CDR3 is TGTGCCAGCAGTACCGGGACAGGGTACTACAATGAGCAGTTCTTC. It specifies CASSTGTGYYNEQFF.

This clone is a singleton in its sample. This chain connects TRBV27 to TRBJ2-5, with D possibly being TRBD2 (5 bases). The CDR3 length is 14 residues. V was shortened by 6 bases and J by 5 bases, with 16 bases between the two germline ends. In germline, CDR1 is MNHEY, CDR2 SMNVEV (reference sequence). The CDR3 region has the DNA TGTGCCAGCAGCTTTGGTGAGGGCCCGGAGACCCAGTACTTC. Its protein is CASSFGEGPETQYF.

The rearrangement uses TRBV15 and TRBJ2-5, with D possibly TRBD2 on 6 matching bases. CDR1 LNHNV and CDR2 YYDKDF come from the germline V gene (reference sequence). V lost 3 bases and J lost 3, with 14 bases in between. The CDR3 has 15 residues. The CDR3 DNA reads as TGTGCCACCAGCAGGGGGTTTGGAGGGGAAGAGACCCAGTACTTC. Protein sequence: CATSRGFGGEETQYF.

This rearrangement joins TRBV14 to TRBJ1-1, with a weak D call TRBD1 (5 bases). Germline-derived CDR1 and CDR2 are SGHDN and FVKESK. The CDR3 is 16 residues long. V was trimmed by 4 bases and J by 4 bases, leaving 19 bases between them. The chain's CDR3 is CASSLGGWGTATEAFF. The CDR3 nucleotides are TGTGCCAGCAGCCTCGGCGGTTGGGGGACCGCCACTGAAGCTTTCTTT.

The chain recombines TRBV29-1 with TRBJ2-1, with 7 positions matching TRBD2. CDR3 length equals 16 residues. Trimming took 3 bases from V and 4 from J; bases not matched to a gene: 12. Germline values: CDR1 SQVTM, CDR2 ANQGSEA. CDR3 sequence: CSVDRGAAGEYNEQFF. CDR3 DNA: TGCAGCGTTGATCGAGGGGCGGCGGGAGAGTACAATGAGCAGTTCTTC.

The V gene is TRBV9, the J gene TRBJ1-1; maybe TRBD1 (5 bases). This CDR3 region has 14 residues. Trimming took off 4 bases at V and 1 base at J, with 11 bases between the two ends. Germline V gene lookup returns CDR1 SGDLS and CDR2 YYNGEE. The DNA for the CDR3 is TGTGCCAGCAGCCCTGGGACGGGGAACACTGAAGCTTTCTTT. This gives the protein CASSPGTGNTEAFF.

CDR3 protein: CASSADISGDYGYTF. The CDR3 region has the DNA TGTGCCAGCAGTGCGGACATTTCAGGAGACTATGGCTACACCTTC. The V call is TRBV6-1, the J call TRBJ1-2, with TRBD1 as a possible D gene (5 bases). Germline V gives CDR1 MNHNS, CDR2 SASEGT. The length of the CDR3 is 15 residues. Trimming pared 4 bases from V and 3 bases from J, leaving 15 bases between.